What follows describes a single TCR beta chain. What antigen it recognizes has not been identified. No qualities accompany the bases; no much larger clone lies one base away. The cohort comprised 670 or so healthy bone marrow donors. At the time of sampling, all cohort members were nominally healthy, though unrecorded immune exposures were likely present. The donor was CMV seronegative and was included in the group of a few hundred seronegative cohort members. A peripheral blood sample was collected from each donor, and TCR beta sequencing was performed on peripheral blood mononuclear cells. Genomic DNA extraction from the blood cell samples was performed with the Qiagen DNeasy Blood Extraction Kit. Measured from the cysteine to the phenylalanine, the CDR3 is 14 residues long. The DNA shown is the 42-base CDR3, in frame from base 1. The germline V gene yields SNHLY for CDR1 and FYNNEI for CDR2. The trim is 2 bases for V and 1 base for J, with a gap of 8 bases between the germline ends.

The source of the sample is a study of cytomegalovirus exposure and HLA in healthy donors (dated by TCRdb to about 2017). General notes on the study: According to an earlier analysis of a few hundred of the donors, about 179 million T cells yielded 117 million unique TCR beta sequences and less than 300 Gb of sequence data. Genome-wide SNP genotypes for about three fifths of the roughly 700 donors were used in a later genetic analysis, which treated that subset as a discovery cohort. About 5 DR-DQ haplotypes were handled as single units for association and clustering, since linkage in the cohort was strong. On average, about 240,000 unique TCR beta nucleotide sequences were sequenced per donor among about 400 genotyped donors of the cohort, with roughly 19% of those sequences being non-productive. Alongside the repertoire data, information on donor age, sex, ethnicity and CMV serostatus was compiled. Around 320 gigabases of sequencing data and some 85 million unique TCR sequences were included in an early release covering under 650 HLA-typed donors. Typing coverage differed by locus: A, B, C, DRB1 and DQB1 were typed in roughly 629-640 donors, DQA1 in approximately 520, DPA1 in roughly 590, and DPB1 in approximately 450. The study used immunosequencing to profile the T cell repertoires of several hundred subjects and linked those repertoires to cytomegalovirus serostatus. In addition to the first cohort of approximately 650 subjects, a separate validation cohort of 120 different subjects was used. Of the roughly 400 genotyped donors, approximately 83% fell in the genetic ancestry cluster associated with self-reported Caucasian donors. HLA typing covered class I and class II loci at four-digit resolution. To predict cytomegalovirus infection status, the study combined high-throughput TCR immunosequencing, statistical association of individual TCRs with disease status, and machine learning. To study patterns of TCR occurrence, a later analysis re-analyzed previously published TCR beta repertoires from 700 or so donors and added high-resolution HLA genotyping. The aim of the study was to test whether cataloging public T cell receptors could identify signatures of past pathogen exposure. In the later analysis, no new phenotypic data were used to find candidate immune exposures; instead, reliance was placed on TCR beta sequences and their occurrence across donors. In an earlier analysis of more than 550 of the donors, high-throughput TCR beta sequencing was used to judge whether each TCR beta V gene segment behaved as functional or pseudogenic. Every repertoire in the discovery cohort had been generated on one and the same sequencing platform.

Here is what the overall study found, with its caveats: In a later analysis, HLA-associated TCR beta chains were found to be more clonally expanded and to have lower generation probabilities than equally common non-associated chains. Because HLA typing was unavailable for some donors at each locus, only the typed subset was used in association tests. Some IMGT-functional V segments, including TRBV6-2 and TRBV6-3, could not be distinguished by the 87-base-pair reads and were therefore excluded. In the study, around 160 TCR beta chains were listed as associated with cytomegalovirus. Broadly in line with IMGT annotations, most TCR beta V segments showed up in productive rearrangements about 90% or about 30% of the time in an earlier analysis of a few hundred of the donors. The presence/absence analyses assumed that sequencing depth was roughly uniform across donors, and that assumption may not be true. A further reported finding was that TCR beta sequences accurately predicted the HLA-A and HLA-B alleles for most subjects in the first cohort. V-gene and J-gene trimming of TCR beta chains was associated with a missense DCLRE1C variant in a later genetic analysis, and the association was replicated in an independent cohort. In vitro tests confirmed that a few of the cytomegalovirus-associated TCR beta chains recognize cytomegalovirus antigens. Correlated functional status among segregating V segments might reflect linkage disequilibrium, but an unknown experimental factor could not be ruled out. In a later analysis, most CMV-associated TCR beta chains were found to appear HLA-restricted, with HLA associations seemingly driven largely by CMV exposure. A cluster of highly shared sequence variants was judged likely to be a technical artifact of the sequencing pipeline. CMV serostatus was the only immune exposure information available for the cohort. In a later analysis, TCR association rates were found to vary across HLA loci, with the most associated TCRs seen for DRB1 alleles and the fewest for HLA-C alleles. In a later analysis, more than 15,000 TCR beta sequences were associated with specific HLA alleles at a false discovery rate of 0.05. Strong co-occurrence of HLA alleles, especially DR and DQ, made assigning TCR associations to individual alleles difficult. A later genetic analysis reported fewer N-insertions in productive TCRs among donors in an Asian-associated ancestry cluster than the roughly 620-donor mean. The cohort was sequenced for TCR beta chains only, and without alpha or paired-chain data the features that could be detected were limited. The earlier analysis of approximately 540 of the donors excluded roughly 16 rarely observed V segments, including chromosome 9 orphons, because counts were too low. Most TCR sequences were observed very rarely across donors, whereas some public TCRs were present in many individuals. According to the authors, the approach could potentially be generalized to other disease states and immunological phenotypes. A later analysis reported that several top co-occurrence clusters appeared linked to parvovirus B19, influenza, CMV and Epstein-Barr virus. The classifier was reported to diagnose cytomegalovirus status with high specificity and sensitivity in both the original and validation cohorts.

Libraries were prepared through the immunoSEQ multiplex PCR assay. A mixture of 60 forward primers for TCR Vbeta segments and 13 reverse primers for TCR Jbeta segments was used in the multiplex PCR. Amplification of the CDR3 region of rearranged TCR beta genes was performed with a multiplex PCR assay on genomic DNA. On the Illumina HiSeq System, the amplified TCR beta libraries were sequenced as 87-base-pair reads. Per the source publication's procedure: In a later analysis, roughly 80 million unique TCR beta chains were counted across the approximately 640 repertoires, and roughly 11 million of these chains were shared by at least two donors. Raw reads were error-corrected and collapsed into unique sequences by a nearest-neighbor algorithm in which closely related sequences were merged to remove PCR and sequencing errors. CDR3 sequences were aligned to IMGT reference sequences to assign V, D and J gene segments. For a sequence to be retained, at least a six-nucleotide match to both a V gene segment and a J gene segment was required. Rearrangements were classified as productive when the CDR3 lacked stop codons and remained in frame with V and J, and all other rearrangements were classified as non-productive. CDR3 was defined according to IMGT convention as the region running from the second conserved V-encoded cysteine to the conserved J-encoded phenylalanine. The earlier analysis of about 590 of the donors excluded sequences that lacked an unambiguous match to a single V gene segment. In an earlier analysis of more than 500 of the donors, a V segment was called functional when productive rearrangements were above 56.7%, and segregating when the standard deviation between donors exceeded 5%. To diagnose cytomegalovirus status from the catalog of TCR beta chain sequences, a statistical classification framework was built. A later analysis assigned V and J genes by comparing TCR nucleotide sequences with IMGT/GENE-DB human TR gene sequences. Using the TCRdist pipeline, a later analysis assigned CDR3 sequences along with most-parsimonious VDJ recombination scenarios. In a later analysis, every TCR beta chain was defined by the combination of its CDR3 amino acid sequence and its V-gene family, and reads without a unique V-gene family were dropped. A later analysis removed several hundred highly shared, low-generation-probability nucleotide sequences to deal with suspected cross-contamination and a sequencing artifact. In a later analysis, a clonal expansion index for each public chain was calculated from normalized within-repertoire ranks of inferred template counts. In a later analysis, generation probabilities were computed using a VDJ recombination model fitted to out-of-frame rearrangements, and the results were checked against IGoR. In a later analysis, TCR-TCR, TCR-HLA and TCR-CMV co-occurrence was scored with hypergeometric tests, and a repertoire-size bias correction was applied to TCR pairs. False discovery rates were estimated in a later analysis by permuting HLA or CMV assignments 20 times. A later analysis grouped co-occurring TCRs with DBSCAN, adding TCRdist sequence similarity when clustering within HLA-allele-positive subsets. Repertoires with fewer than 30,000 or more than 120,000 public chains, plus five repertoires with anomalous nucleotide sharing, were excluded from co-occurrence clustering. The clones in this table, taken by TCRdb from immuneACCESS, are in-frame only. Not every clone is retained; where verified, under half of the shortfall comes from an unresolved V gene, and the cause of the rest is unknown. The D gene and trimming were derived from the DNA, and the V and J assignments and clone size from that table. The sample table holds 95,000 to 100,000 clones, of which around 72% were seen once. The top ten clonotypes cover 1.8% of the sample.

This receptor chain uses TRBV2 and TRBJ1-2; the D gene assignment is ambiguous. The TCR originated in a male donor in good health and CMV-seronegative. Sequenced: PBMCs. The CDR3 is CASSEYRSNYGYTF. The base sequence is TGTGCCAGCAGTGAATACAGAAGTAACTATGGCTACACCTTC.